This T cell receptor beta chain was sequenced during a study of blood T cell repertoires in COVID-19. TCRdb keeps only in-frame clones here, not all; method: immunoSEQ multiplex PCR. The repertoire holds some 270,000 clones, with approximately 83% as singletons. This CDR3 has 15 amino acids. V lost 3 bases to trimming and J lost 7 bases; unmatched junction nucleotides: 3. The germline V gene has CDR1 MGHRA and CDR2 YSYEKL. The TCR sequence derives from a woman aged 30 to 39 who had recovered from COVID-19. The chain carries TRBV4-1 and TRBJ2-1; 13 bases fit TRBD2. The sequenced sample consisted of PBMCs or T cells enriched from blood (not recorded which). CDR3: CASSQALAGGNEQFF. The CDR3, as DNA: TGCGCCAGCAGCCAGGCACTAGCGGGAGGGAATGAGCAGTTCTTC.